This T cell receptor beta chain was sequenced during a study of T cells in Graves' hyperthyroidism and ophthalmopathy. The germline CDR1 and CDR2 sequences are KGHDR and SFDVKD. This CDR3 comprises 16 residues. Between the trimmed V and J ends, which lost 5 bases and 5 bases, there was a span of 18 bases. In its sample, this clonotype was seen a few times. Amplification targeted TCR beta CDR3 regions from RNA transcripts. The TCR CDR3 first-round RT-PCR relied on the HTBI primer set. TCRdb recomputed calls from the multiplex PCR reads with MiXCR, one row per CDR3 protein. The sample holds hundreds of thousands of distinct CDR3 sequences, more than 12% seen once.

The TCR originated in a man aged 50 or older with Graves' ophthalmopathy. This chain uses TRBV24-1 with TRBJ2-1, with D perhaps assigned TRBD1 or TRBD2 (5 bases each). Sequencing was performed on blood. CDR3 in DNA: TGTGCCACCAGTGCCTCAGGGAGCGGAGAGGACAATGAGCAGTTCTTC. Protein product: CATSASGSGEDNEQFF.